This T cell receptor beta chain was obtained from a study of shared clonotypes between healthy human individuals. Turning to the study itself: Each donor had three CD4 naive, three CD4 memory, two CD8 naive and one CD8 memory plate. Study observations and caveats: Clonotypes which were not shared had lower generation probabilities than clonotypes that all four donors shared.

The CDR3 has 15 amino acids. In germline, CDR1 is SGHRS, CDR2 YFSETQ. The junction had 10 bases not matched to a gene; V was cut back by 2 bases and J by 6 bases. Data came from immunoSEQ multiplex PCR; TCRdb stores just in-frame clones and leaves some out. The sample lists approximately 1,500,000 clones, over 95% seen once, with 1.2% in the top ten. Turning to this clone: Its target is unknown.

In the CD4+ fraction, cells were divided into CD45RA+ naive and CD45RA-negative memory subsets. The J gene is TRBJ1-1, the V gene TRBV5-1, with TRBD1 identical over 7 bases. This receptor was obtained from a man under 40 in good health. Source material: naive CD4+ T cells sorted from blood. Indicated subset: CD45RA+ positively selected. CDR3 in DNA: TGCGCCAGCAGCTTAGAAGGGGGCAAAGGGGCTGAAGCTTTCTTT. Its protein is CASSLEGGKGAEAFF.